The source of this T cell receptor (beta chain) is a study of T-cell memory formation after mild COVID-19 (dated by TCRdb to the early 2020s). About the full investigation: TCR sequence clusters from the two donors were found to be largely donor specific. T-cell clones expanding and contracting after mild COVID-19 in two donors were tracked by longitudinal TCRalpha and TCRbeta repertoire sequencing. The cohort was made up of two young adult volunteers, one female and one male, who were previously healthy. Overall results and qualifications from the work: The detection of some responding clones in pre-infection memory suggests that pre-existing cross-reactive memory T cells joined the SARS-CoV-2 response. The study included only a couple of mild cases, and larger cohorts that include severe cases with pre-infection samples were judged to be necessary. From day 15 to 85, contracting clones showed balanced CD4/CD8 phenotypes, whereas a second wave of clones that expanded from day 15 to 37 leaned towards CD4+. Contracting CD4+ clones were located mainly in the CM and EM memory subsets, whereas CD8+ clones were found to be enriched in EMRA. SARS-CoV-2 specificity was not confirmed for the second-wave clones peaking on day 37.

Ficoll-Paque density gradient centrifugation was used to isolate PBMCs. Its CDR3 holds 16 amino acids, cysteine through phenylalanine. Left in the record is the CDR3 DNA by itself, 48 bases read in frame from the first base. Trimming costs V 5 bases and J 0 bases, and their ends lie 14 bases apart. The germline V gene yields SGHVS for CDR1 and FQNEAQ for CDR2. Of note for this clonotype: Its antigen remains unidentified. The record has no base qualities; no much larger clone is one base away.

These reads were obtained on an Illumina NovaSeq 6000. TCRalpha and TCRbeta cDNA libraries were built by 5'RACE with constant-segment primers, adding sample barcodes and unique molecular identifiers. RNA was extracted from every sample with Trizol reagent. Amplification of the libraries took two PCR steps, and the second step added a second sample barcode plus Illumina TruSeq adapters. Libraries were sequenced on an Illumina NovaSeq with 2 x 150 bp paired-end reads. The authors processed their data as follows. With migec v1.2.7, reads were demultiplexed and then collapsed into UMI-guided consensus sequences. With mixcr v2.1.11, UMI consensuses were aligned to TRA and TRB V and J templates and assembled into clonotypes. A clonotype was counted as expanded or contracted only if both edgeR and NoisET called the change significant, with noise models trained on biological replicates. For edgeR calls, a false discovery rate-adjusted p below 0.01 and a log2 fold-change threshold of 1 were applied. As an exploratory analysis of dynamics, max-normalized trajectories of the 1000 most abundant clonotypes were examined by PCA with hierarchical clustering. Each responding clone was given a CD4 or CD8 phenotype based on the CD4+ and CD8+ repertoires, which had been sequenced separately. The raw public reads went through TCRdb reprocessing: fastp at Q25, MiXCR clone calling, in-frame beta chains kept. Rows are unified per CDR3 protein, each entry keeping the most common DNA and genes. The authors' filters were not applied to this entry. The sample table contains about 350,000 distinct CDR3 sequences; only one count was recorded for roughly an eighth of them. The ten largest clones take up 22% of the sample.

This receptor was obtained from a man younger than 35 who had mild COVID-19 (a few samples of this study predate the infection). The sample titles of this study are shuffled in the database, so cell type and time point are left out; the donor was told from shared clones. The sequenced sample was PBMCs or a T cell subset sorted from them (not recorded which). This chain is built from TRBV7-8 and TRBJ1-5, with a weak D call of TRBD1 (6 bases match). The CDR3 here reads CASSAYRVPSNQPQHF. The sequence in DNA is TGTGCCAGCAGCGCGTACAGGGTACCTAGCAATCAGCCCCAGCATTTT.